This TCR beta chain appears in the sequencing data of a study of early T cells in non-severe SARS-CoV-2 infection. This clonotype was observed many times. The target antigen is unknown. Study-wide points: VDJdb matching skewed toward anti-spike CD8 responses, missing private and CD4 specificities.

V lost 3 bases to trimming and J lost 6 bases, with 9 bases between them. CDR3 size: 13 residues. Germline assignment: CDR1 MDHEN and CDR2 SYDVKM. Via MiXCR, TCRdb re-called the 5' RACE reads, giving one row per CDR3 protein. The table shows tens of thousands of distinct CDR3 sequences, with roughly 12% occurring only once. This rearrangement joins TRBV28 to TRBJ1-5; the D is unclear. The sample consisted of whole blood. The sequence came from an adult who was a healthcare worker with PCR-confirmed SARS-CoV-2 infection or an uninfected control (not recorded which). The CDR3 loop reads CASSLGFGQPQHF. As DNA, the CDR3 is TGTGCCAGCAGTTTGGGTTTTGGTCAGCCCCAGCATTTT. The full variable domain, completed using reference TRBV28 and TRBJ1-5, is DVKVTQSSRYLVKRTGEKVFLECVQDMDHENMFWYRQDPGLGLRLIYFSYDVKMKEKGDIPEGYSVSREKKERFSLILESASTNQTSMYLCASSLGFGQPQHFGDGTRLSIL.